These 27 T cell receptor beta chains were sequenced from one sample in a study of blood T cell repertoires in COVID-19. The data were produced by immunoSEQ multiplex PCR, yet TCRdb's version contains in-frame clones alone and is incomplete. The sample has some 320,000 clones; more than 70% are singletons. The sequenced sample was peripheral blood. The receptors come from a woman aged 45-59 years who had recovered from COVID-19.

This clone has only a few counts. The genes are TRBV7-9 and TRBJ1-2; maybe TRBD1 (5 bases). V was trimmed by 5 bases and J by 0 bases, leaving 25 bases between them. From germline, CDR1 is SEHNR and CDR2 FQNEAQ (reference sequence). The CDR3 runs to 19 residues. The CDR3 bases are TGTGCCAGCAGCGCCGGACATGGACGCGGAGATGGGGCTAACTATGGCTACACCTTC. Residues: CASSAGHGRGDGANYGYTF. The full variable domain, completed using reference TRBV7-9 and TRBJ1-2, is DTGVSQNPRHKITKRGQNVTFRCDPISEHNRLYWYRQTLGQGPEFLTYFQNEAQLEKSRLLSDRFSAERPKGSFSTLEIQRTEQGDSAMYLCASSAGHGRGDGANYGYTFGSGTRLTVV.

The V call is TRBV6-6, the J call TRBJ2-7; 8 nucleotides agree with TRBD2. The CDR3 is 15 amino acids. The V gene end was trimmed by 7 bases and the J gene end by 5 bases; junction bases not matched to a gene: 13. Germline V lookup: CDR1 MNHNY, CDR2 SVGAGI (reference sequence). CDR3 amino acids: CASKAAAGVRDEQYF. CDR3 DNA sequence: TGTGCCAGCAAGGCGGCAGCGGGGGTACGCGACGAGCAGTACTTC.

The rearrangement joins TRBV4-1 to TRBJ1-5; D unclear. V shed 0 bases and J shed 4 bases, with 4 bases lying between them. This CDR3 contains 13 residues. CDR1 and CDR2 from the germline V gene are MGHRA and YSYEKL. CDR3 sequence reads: CASSQDSNQPQHF. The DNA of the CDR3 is TGCGCCAGCAGCCAAGACAGTAATCAGCCCCAGCATTTT.

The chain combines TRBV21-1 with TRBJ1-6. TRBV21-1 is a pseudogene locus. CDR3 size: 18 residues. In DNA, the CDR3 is TGTGCCAGCAGCAAAGCGGTAAAATCCACCCCGGGGAATTCACCCCTCCACTTT. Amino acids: CASSKAVKSTPGNSPLHF.

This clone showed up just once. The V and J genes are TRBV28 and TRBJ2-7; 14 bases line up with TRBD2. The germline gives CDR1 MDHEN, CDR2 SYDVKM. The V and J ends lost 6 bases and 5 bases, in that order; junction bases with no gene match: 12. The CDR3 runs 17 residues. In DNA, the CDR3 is TGTGCCAGCAGCGGGACGGGACTAGCGGGAGCTGGAGACGAGCAGTACTTC. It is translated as CASSGTGLAGAGDEQYF.

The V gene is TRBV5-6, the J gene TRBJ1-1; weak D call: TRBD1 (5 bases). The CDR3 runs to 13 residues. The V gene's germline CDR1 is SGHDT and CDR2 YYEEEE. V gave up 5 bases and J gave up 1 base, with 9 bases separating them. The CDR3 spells CASSLGENTEAFF. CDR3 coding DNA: TGTGCCAGCAGTTTAGGGGAGAACACTGAAGCTTTCTTT.

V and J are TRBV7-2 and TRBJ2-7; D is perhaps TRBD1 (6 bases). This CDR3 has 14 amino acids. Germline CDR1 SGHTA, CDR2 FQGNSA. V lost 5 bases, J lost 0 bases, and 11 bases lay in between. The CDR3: CASSPGVVSYEQYF. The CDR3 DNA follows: TGTGCCAGCAGCCCAGGGGTGGTCTCCTACGAGCAGTACTTC.

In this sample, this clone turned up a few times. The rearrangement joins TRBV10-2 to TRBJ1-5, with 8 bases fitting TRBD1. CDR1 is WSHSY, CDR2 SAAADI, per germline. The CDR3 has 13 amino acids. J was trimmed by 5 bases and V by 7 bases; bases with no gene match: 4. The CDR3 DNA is TGCGCCAGCACAAAGGACAGGGATCAGCCCCAGCATTTT. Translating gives CASTKDRDQPQHF.

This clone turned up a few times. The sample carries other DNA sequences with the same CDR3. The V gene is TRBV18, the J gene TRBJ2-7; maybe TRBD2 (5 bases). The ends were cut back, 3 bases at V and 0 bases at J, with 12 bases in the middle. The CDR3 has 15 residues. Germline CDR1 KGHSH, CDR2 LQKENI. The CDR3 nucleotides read TGTGCCAGCTCACCGTCGCCGGGGAGCTCCTACGAGCAGTACTTC. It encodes CASSPSPGSSYEQYF.

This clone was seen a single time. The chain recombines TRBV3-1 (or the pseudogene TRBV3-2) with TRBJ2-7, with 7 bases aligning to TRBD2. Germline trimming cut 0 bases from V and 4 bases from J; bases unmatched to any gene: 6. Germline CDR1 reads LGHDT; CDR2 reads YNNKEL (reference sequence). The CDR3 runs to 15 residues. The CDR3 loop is CASSQDKRGFYEQYF. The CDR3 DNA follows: TGTGCCAGCAGCCAAGATAAGCGGGGCTTTTACGAGCAGTACTTC.

The CDR3 DNA reads TGTGCCAGCAGCCAACAGGGTCCGGCGCTCTACGAGCAGTACTTC. It encodes CASSQQGPALYEQYF. The rearrangement joins TRBV11-2 to TRBJ2-7, with D perhaps matching TRBD1 (6 bases). The germline V gene encodes CDR1 SGHAT and CDR2 FQNNGV. The CDR3 covers 15 residues. The V gene lost 5 bases and the J gene lost 3 bases, with 17 bases spanning the gap.

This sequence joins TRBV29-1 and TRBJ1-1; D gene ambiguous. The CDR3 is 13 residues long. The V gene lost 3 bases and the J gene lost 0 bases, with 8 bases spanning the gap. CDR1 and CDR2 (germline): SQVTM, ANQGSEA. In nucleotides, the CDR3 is TGCAGCGTTGAGAGGCAATTGAACACTGAAGCTTTCTTT. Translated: CSVERQLNTEAFF. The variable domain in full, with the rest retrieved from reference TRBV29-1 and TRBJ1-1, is SAVISQKPSRDICQRGTSLTIQCQVDSQVTMMFWYRQQPGQSLTLIATANQGSEATYESGFVIDKFPISRPNLTFSTLTVSNMSPEDSSIYLCSVERQLNTEAFFGQGTRLTVV.

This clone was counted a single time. CDR3 DNA: TGTGCCAGCAGATTGGCGGGGGGTTCCGTGGCTTTCTTT. Its protein product is CASRLAGGSVAFF. The chain combines TRBV7-2 with TRBJ1-1, with a weak D call TRBD1 (5 bases). The CDR3 has 13 amino acids. The V gene lost 6 bases and the J gene lost 11 bases, with 19 bases spanning the gap. Germline loops: CDR1 SGHTA, CDR2 FQGNSA.

The CDR3: CASSSGTIGHQPQHF. CDR3 nucleotides: TGTGCCAGCAGCTCCGGGACAATAGGGCATCAGCCCCAGCATTTT. The rearrangement joins TRBV7-2 to TRBJ1-5; weak D call: TRBD1 (6 bases). This CDR3 spans 15 amino acids. The germline V gene has CDR1 SGHTA and CDR2 FQGNSA. V lost 4 bases and J lost 5, with 15 bases in between.

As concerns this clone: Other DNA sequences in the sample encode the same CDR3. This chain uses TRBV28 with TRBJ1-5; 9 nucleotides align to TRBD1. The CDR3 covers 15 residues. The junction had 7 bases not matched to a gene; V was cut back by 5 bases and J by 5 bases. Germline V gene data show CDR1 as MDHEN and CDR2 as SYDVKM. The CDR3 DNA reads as TGTGCCAGCAGTAGAAGGGACAGGGATGATCAGCCCCAGCATTTT. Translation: CASSRRDRDDQPQHF.

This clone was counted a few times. In nucleotides, the CDR3 is TGTGCCAGCAGGCGAGAGGTGGCTTACGAGCAGTACTTC. It yields the protein CASRREVAYEQYF. This sequence joins TRBV7-9 and TRBJ2-7; D gene unclear. Germline V gene sequence: CDR1 SEHNR, CDR2 FQNEAQ (reference sequence). This CDR3 is 13 amino acids long. With 6 bases removed from V and 4 bases from J, the gap between germline ends came to 13 bases.

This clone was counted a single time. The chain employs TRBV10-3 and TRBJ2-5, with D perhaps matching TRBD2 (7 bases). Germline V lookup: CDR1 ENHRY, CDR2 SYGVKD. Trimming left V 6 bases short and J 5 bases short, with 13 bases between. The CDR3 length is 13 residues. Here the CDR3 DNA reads TGTGCCATCAGAAACAGGGAGGGCGAGACCCAGTACTTC. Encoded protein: CAIRNREGETQYF.

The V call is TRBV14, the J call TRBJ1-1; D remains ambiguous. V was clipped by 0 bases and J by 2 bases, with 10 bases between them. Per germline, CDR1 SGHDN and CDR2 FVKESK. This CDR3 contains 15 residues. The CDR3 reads CASSQDSAGNTEAFF. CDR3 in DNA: TGTGCCAGCAGCCAAGATTCCGCAGGCAACACTGAAGCTTTCTTT.

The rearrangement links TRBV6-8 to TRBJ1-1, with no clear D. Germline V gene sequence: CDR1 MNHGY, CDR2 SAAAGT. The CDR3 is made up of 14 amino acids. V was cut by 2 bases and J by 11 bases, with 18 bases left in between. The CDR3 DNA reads TGTGCCAGCAGTTACGGTAATAGTAATTGCAGGGCTTTCTTT. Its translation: CASSYGNSNCRAFF.

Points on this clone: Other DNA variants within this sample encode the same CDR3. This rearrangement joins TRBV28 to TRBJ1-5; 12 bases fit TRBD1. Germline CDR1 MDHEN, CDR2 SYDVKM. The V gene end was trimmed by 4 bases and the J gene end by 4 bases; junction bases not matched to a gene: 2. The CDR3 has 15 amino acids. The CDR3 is CASSSGQGANQPQHF. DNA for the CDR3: TGTGCCAGCAGTTCGGGACAGGGGGCTAATCAGCCCCAGCATTTT.

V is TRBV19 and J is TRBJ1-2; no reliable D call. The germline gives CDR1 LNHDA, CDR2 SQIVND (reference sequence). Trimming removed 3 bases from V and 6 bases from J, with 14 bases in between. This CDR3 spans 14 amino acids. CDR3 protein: CASSISEPSDGYTF. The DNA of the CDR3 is TGTGCCAGTAGTATTAGCGAACCCTCGGATGGCTACACCTTC.

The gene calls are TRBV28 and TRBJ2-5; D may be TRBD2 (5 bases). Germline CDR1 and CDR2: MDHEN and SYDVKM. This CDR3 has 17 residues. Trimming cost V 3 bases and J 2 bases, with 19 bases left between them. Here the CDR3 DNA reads TGTGCCAGCAGTTTGAGGGAGTTGAGACACCGACAAGAGACCCAGTACTTC. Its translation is CASSLRELRHRQETQYF. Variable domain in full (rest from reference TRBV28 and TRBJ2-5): DVKVTQSSRYLVKRTGEKVFLECVQDMDHENMFWYRQDPGLGLRLIYFSYDVKMKEKGDIPEGYSVSREKKERFSLILESASTNQTSMYLCASSLRELRHRQETQYFGPGTRLLVL.

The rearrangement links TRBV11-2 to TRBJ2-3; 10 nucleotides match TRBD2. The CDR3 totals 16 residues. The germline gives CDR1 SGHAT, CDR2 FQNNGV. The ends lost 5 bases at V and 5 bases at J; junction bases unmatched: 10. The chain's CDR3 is CASSQRVAGGGDTQYF. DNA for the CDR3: TGTGCCAGCAGCCAACGAGTAGCGGGGGGCGGAGATACGCAGTATTTT. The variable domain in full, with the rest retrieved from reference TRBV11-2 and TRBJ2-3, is EAGVAQSPRYKIIEKRQSVAFWCNPISGHATLYWYQQILGQGPKLLIQFQNNGVVDDSQLPKDRFSAERLKGVDSTLKIQPAKLEDSAVYLCASSQRVAGGGDTQYFGPGTRLTVL.

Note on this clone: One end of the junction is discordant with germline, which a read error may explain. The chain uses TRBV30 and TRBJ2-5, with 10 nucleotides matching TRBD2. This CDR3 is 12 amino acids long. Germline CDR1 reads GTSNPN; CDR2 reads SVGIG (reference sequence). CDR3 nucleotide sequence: TGTGCCTGGAGTGTTAGCGGGGGGCCAACCCACTTC. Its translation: CAWSVSGGPTHF.

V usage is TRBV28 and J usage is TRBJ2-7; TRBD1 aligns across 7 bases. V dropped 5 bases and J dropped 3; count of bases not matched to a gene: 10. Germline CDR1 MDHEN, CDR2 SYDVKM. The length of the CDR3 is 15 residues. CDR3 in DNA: TGTGCCAGCAGTCCAATGGCCCGGGACAGCTACGAGCAGTACTTC. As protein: CASSPMARDSYEQYF.

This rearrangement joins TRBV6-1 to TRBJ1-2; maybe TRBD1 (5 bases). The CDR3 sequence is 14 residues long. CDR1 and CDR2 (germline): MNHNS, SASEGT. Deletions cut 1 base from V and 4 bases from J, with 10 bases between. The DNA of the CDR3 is TGTGCCAGCAGTGAAGAGGCAGGGATCTATGGCTACACCTTC. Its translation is CASSEEAGIYGYTF.

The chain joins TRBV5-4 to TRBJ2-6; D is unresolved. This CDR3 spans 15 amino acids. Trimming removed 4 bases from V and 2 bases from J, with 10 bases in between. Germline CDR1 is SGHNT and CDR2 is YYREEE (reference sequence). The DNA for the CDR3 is TGTGCCAGCAGCCTGACAAACCCTGGGGCCAACGTCCTGACTTTC. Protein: CASSLTNPGANVLTF. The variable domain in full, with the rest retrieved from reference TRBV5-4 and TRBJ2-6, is ETGVTQSPTHLIKTRGQQVTLRCSSQSGHNTVSWYQQALGQGPQFIFQYYREEENGRGNFPPRFSGLQFPNYSSELNVNALELDDSALYLCASSLTNPGANVLTFGAGSRLTVL.